A single sample is the source of the 2 T cell receptor beta chains below, sequenced in a study of T cell clones after liver transplantation. Assay used: immunoSEQ multiplex PCR; TCRdb lists only in-frame clones, some missing. The sample includes about 74,000 clones, 80% seen only once; the top ten take about 0.6%. The sequences come from CD4+ T cells from blood, collected before liver transplant. The receptors shown here come from a human donor who received a liver transplant.

The V gene is TRBV11-2, the J gene TRBJ2-3; 7 bases agree with TRBD2. CDR1 and CDR2 (germline): SGHAT, FQNNGV. CDR3 length: 17 residues. V was pared by 0 bases and J by 4 bases, with 10 bases of the junction left unmatched. The CDR3 nucleotides are TGTGCCAGCAGCTTAGACGCGGGCGGGAGCACCGCAGATACGCAGTATTTT. Residues: CASSLDAGGSTADTQYF.

This clone was found a few times. The genes are TRBV7-2 and TRBJ1-3; D unclear. The CDR3 runs to 15 residues. V gave up 6 bases and J gave up 4 bases, with 16 bases separating them. Germline values: CDR1 SGHTA, CDR2 FQGNSA. The CDR3 DNA is TGTGCCAGCAGGGCCACAGCTAGAGTGGGAAACACCATATATTTT. Protein sequence: CASRATARVGNTIYF.